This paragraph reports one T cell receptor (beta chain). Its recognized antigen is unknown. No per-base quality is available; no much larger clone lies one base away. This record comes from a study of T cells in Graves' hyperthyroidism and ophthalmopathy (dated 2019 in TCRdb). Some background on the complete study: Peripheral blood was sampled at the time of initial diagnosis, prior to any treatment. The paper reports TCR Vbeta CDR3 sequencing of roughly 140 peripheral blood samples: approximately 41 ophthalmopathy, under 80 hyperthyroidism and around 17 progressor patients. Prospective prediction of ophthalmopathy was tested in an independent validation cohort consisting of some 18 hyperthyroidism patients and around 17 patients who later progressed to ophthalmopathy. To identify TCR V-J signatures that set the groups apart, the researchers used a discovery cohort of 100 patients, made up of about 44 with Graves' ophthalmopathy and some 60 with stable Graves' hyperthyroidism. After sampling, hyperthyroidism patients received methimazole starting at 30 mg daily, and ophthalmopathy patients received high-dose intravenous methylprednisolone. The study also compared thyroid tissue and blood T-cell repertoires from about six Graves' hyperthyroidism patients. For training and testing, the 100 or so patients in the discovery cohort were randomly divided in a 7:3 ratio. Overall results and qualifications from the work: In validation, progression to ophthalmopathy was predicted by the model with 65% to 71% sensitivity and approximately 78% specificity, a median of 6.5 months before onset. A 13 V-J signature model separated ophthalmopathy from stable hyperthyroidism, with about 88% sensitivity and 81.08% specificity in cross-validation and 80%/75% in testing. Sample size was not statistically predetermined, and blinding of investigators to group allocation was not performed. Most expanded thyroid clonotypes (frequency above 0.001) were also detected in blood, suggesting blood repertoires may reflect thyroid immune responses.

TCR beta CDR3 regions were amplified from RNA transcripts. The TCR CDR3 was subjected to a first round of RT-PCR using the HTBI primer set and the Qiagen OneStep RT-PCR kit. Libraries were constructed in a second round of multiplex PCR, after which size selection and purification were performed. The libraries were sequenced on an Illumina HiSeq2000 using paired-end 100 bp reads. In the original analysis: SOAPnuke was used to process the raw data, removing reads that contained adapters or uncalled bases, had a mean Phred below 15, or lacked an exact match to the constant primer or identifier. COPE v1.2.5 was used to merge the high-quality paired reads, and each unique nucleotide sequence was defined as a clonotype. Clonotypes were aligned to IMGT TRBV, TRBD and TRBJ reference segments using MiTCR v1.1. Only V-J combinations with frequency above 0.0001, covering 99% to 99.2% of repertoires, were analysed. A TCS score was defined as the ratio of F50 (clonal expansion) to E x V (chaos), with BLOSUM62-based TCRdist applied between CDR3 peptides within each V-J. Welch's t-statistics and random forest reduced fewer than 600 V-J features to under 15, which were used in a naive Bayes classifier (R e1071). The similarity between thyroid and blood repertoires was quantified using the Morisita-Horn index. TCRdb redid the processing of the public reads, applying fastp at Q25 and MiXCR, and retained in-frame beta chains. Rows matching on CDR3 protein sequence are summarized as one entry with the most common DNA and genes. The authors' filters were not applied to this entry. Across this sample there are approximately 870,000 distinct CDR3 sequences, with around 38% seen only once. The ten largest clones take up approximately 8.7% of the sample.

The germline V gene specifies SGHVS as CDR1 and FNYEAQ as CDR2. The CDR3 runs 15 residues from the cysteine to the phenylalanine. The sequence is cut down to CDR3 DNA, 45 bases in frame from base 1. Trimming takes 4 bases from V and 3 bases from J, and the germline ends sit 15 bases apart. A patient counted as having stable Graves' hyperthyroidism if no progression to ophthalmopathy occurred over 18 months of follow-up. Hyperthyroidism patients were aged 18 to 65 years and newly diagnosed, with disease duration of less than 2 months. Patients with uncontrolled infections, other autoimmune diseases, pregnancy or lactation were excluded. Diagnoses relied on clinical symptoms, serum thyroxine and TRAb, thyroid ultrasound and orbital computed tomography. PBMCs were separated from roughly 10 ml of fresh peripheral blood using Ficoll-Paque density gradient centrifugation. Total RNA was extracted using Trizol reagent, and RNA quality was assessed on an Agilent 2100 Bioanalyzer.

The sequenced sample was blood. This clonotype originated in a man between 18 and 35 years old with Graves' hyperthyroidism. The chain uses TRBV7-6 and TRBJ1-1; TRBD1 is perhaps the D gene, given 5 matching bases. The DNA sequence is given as TGTGCCAGCAGCTCAGGACATACAGGATACACTGAAGCTTTCTTT. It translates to CASSSGHTGYTEAFF.